Below are 27 T cell receptor beta chains sequenced from a single sample in a study of cytomegalovirus exposure and HLA in healthy donors. 60 Vbeta and 13 Jbeta primers were used in PCR. Libraries were prepared by immunoSEQ multiplex PCR; TCRdb keeps only in-frame clonotypes and omits some of them. The repertoire holds fewer than 150,000 clones, 60% to 85% seen once, with 3.5% to 5% in the top ten. Sequencing was carried out using PBMCs. The receptors were gathered from a man aged 18 to 29 in good health and CMV-seronegative.

The V gene is TRBV7-2, the J gene TRBJ2-7; D is unclear. V lost 1 base to trimming and J lost 1 base, with 5 bases between them. The CDR3 runs to 13 residues. CDR1 and CDR2 (germline): SGHTA, FQGNSA. The CDR3: CASSLEQSYEQYF. As DNA, the CDR3 is TGTGCCAGCAGCTTAGAACAGTCCTACGAGCAGTACTTC.

The V gene is TRBV4-1, the J gene TRBJ1-2; 7 bases line up with TRBD1. This CDR3 spans 16 amino acids. The V gene end was trimmed by 0 bases and the J gene end by 2 bases; junction bases not matched to a gene: 6. Germline-derived CDR1 and CDR2 are MGHRA and YSYEKL. CDR3 coding DNA: TGCGCCAGCAGCCAAGATGGGGGCAGGGGGAACTATGGCTACACCTTC. Translating gives CASSQDGGRGNYGYTF.

This clone was detected only a few times. V usage is TRBV4-1 and J usage is TRBJ2-7, with D hard to call. The CDR3 is made up of 17 amino acids. In germline, CDR1 is MGHRA, CDR2 YSYEKL. The V end lost 0 bases, the J end lost 5 bases, and 20 bases lay between the germline ends. The CDR3 DNA follows: TGCGCCAGCAGCCAAGATCCATTGGCCGTGGGCGCCCACGAGCAGTACTTC. Translation gives CASSQDPLAVGAHEQYF.

The CDR3 region is CASSLNGYEQYF. The CDR3 nucleotides read TGTGCCAGCAGCTTGAACGGCTACGAGCAGTACTTC. The chain is built from TRBV5-4 and TRBJ2-7, with D hard to call. The CDR3 loop spans 12 amino acids. The germline gives CDR1 SGHNT, CDR2 YYREEE (reference sequence). V was trimmed by 1 base and J by 3 bases, leaving 5 bases between them.

The V call is TRBV2, the J call TRBJ2-3; 12 nucleotides match TRBD2. CDR3 length equals 16 residues. V lost 3 bases, J lost 4 bases, and 5 bases stayed unmatched. Germline CDR1 SNHLY, CDR2 FYNNEI. CDR3 in DNA: TGTGCCAGCAGTGAGTCTAGCGGGGGGGGATCAGATACGCAGTATTTT. Translated, it gives CASSESSGGGSDTQYF.

The chain recombines TRBV2 with TRBJ1-3; tentative D call: TRBD1 (6 bases). The V and J ends lost 11 bases and 0 bases respectively, with 26 bases between them. The CDR3 has 18 amino acids. Per the germline V gene, CDR1 is SNHLY and CDR2 is FYNNEI. DNA of the CDR3: TGTGCCGGCGGGTACAATAAAGACAGGACGAGCTCTGGAAACACCATATATTTT. Protein: CAGGYNKDRTSSGNTIYF.

This chain connects TRBV6-5 to TRBJ1-2; no clear D. The CDR3 runs 15 residues. Trimming shortened V by 0 bases and J by 7 bases, and 15 bases separated the two germline ends. The germline gives CDR1 MNHEY, CDR2 SVGAGI. The CDR3 sequence: CASSYSKAGLGGYTF. CDR3 DNA sequence: TGTGCCAGCAGTTACTCAAAGGCCGGTCTAGGTGGCTACACCTTC.

This chain joins TRBV28 and TRBJ2-7; TRBD2 agrees at 9 bases. CDR1 and CDR2 (germline): MDHEN, SYDVKM. After removal of 1 base from V and 3 bases from J, the junction contained 10 bases not matched to a gene. CDR3 length: 17 amino acids. The CDR3 region is CASSLFELAGSFYEQYF. CDR3 in DNA: TGTGCCAGCAGTTTATTTGAGCTAGCGGGATCCTTCTACGAGCAGTACTTC.

This rearrangement joins TRBV19 to TRBJ2-1, with D possibly matching TRBD2 (6 bases). V lost 5 bases and J 7 bases, leaving 21 bases between the germline ends. Germline assignment: CDR1 LNHDA and CDR2 SQIVND (reference sequence). This CDR3 contains 16 residues. CDR3 region: CASSAPPGLMSNEQFF. CDR3 sequence (DNA): TGTGCCAGTAGTGCCCCCCCGGGACTCATGAGTAATGAGCAGTTCTTC.

The genes are TRBV19 and TRBJ1-2, with TRBD1 as a possible D gene (5 bases). Germline-derived CDR1 and CDR2 are LNHDA and SQIVND (reference sequence). The CDR3 extends over 12 amino acids. Deletions cut 4 bases from V and 4 bases from J, with 7 bases between. CDR3 residues: CASSRQGYGYTF. The CDR3 coding sequence is TGTGCCAGTAGTAGGCAGGGCTATGGCTACACCTTC.

The chain carries TRBV6-6 and TRBJ1-3; D remains ambiguous. This CDR3 region has 15 residues. The V gene lost 6 bases and the J gene lost 0 bases, with 12 bases spanning the gap. CDR1 MNHNY and CDR2 SVGAGI come from the germline V gene (reference sequence). The CDR3 DNA reads TGTGCCAGCAGGGAACAGAAGTACTCTGGAAACACCATATATTTT. This gives the protein CASREQKYSGNTIYF.

The V call is TRBV5-1, the J call TRBJ2-3; D call uncertain. In germline, CDR1 is SGHRS, CDR2 YFSETQ. CDR3 length equals 14 residues. Trimming cost V 0 bases and J 0 bases, with 5 bases left between them. CDR3 coding DNA: TGCGCCAGCAGCTTGGTGGAGAGCACAGATACGCAGTATTTT. Its translation is CASSLVESTDTQYF.

This clone was observed once. V usage is TRBV27 and J usage is TRBJ1-5, with 7 bases identical to TRBD1. Germline CDR1 is MNHEY and CDR2 is SMNVEV (reference sequence). Germline trimming cut 5 bases from V and 2 bases from J; bases unmatched to any gene: 12. The CDR3 is made up of 17 amino acids. CDR3 loop: CASSKRPPGQGNQPQHF. The CDR3, as DNA: TGTGCCAGCAGTAAAAGGCCCCCCGGACAGGGCAATCAGCCCCAGCATTTT.

This clone turned up a few times. The chain recombines TRBV15 with TRBJ1-5; the D is unclear. The CDR3 has 14 amino acids. With 6 bases removed from V and 0 bases from J, the gap between germline ends came to 9 bases. In germline, CDR1 is LNHNV, CDR2 YYDKDF (reference sequence). CDR3 in amino acids: CATSLDPSNQPQHF. As DNA, the CDR3 is TGTGCCACCAGTTTAGATCCTAGCAATCAGCCCCAGCATTTT.

The chain recombines TRBV5-4 with TRBJ2-3, with a tentative D call TRBD1 (5 bases). V was trimmed by 3 bases and J by 6 bases, leaving 8 bases between them. Looked up from germline, CDR1 is SGHNT and CDR2 is YYREEE (reference sequence). This CDR3 contains 12 residues. CDR3 sequence: CASSSKGDTQYF. The CDR3 nucleotides read TGTGCCAGCAGCTCCAAGGGGGATACGCAGTATTTT.

This chain connects TRBV2 to TRBJ1-5; TRBD1 matches at 7 bases. The CDR3 covers 13 residues. Trimming removed 6 bases from V and 11 bases from J; junction bases left unmatched: 10. From germline, CDR1 is SNHLY and CDR2 FYNNEI. The CDR3 protein is CASRPEGDSSQHF. CDR3 in DNA: TGTGCCAGCAGGCCCGAGGGGGACAGCTCCCAGCATTTT. Looking up the rest from reference TRBV2 and TRBJ1-5 gives the full variable domain: EPEVTQTPSHQVTQMGQEVILRCVPISNHLYFYWYRQILGQKVEFLVSFYNNEISEKSEIFDDQFSVERPDGSNFTLKIRSTKLEDSAMYFCASRPEGDSSQHFGDGTRLSIL.

The rearrangement joins TRBV29-1 to TRBJ2-2; 9 bases are a match to TRBD1. The V segment lost 1 base and the J segment 6 bases; nucleotides outside the gene matches: 0. Germline assignment: CDR1 SQVTM and CDR2 ANQGSEA. This CDR3 has 13 amino acids. The CDR3: CSVEGQGAGELFF. DNA of the CDR3: TGCAGCGTTGAAGGACAGGGGGCCGGGGAGCTGTTTTTT.

The rearrangement links TRBV2 to TRBJ2-7, with 11 bases lining up with TRBD2. Trimming removed 8 bases from V and 7 bases from J; junction bases left unmatched: 13. The CDR3 consists of 15 residues. Germline CDR1 reads SNHLY; CDR2 reads FYNNEI. The CDR3 DNA reads as TGTGCCAGCGGGAGACTAGCGGGGTCCCCGAGAGAGCAGTACTTC. This gives the protein CASGRLAGSPREQYF.

The CDR3 here is CASSTKTGYSNPQHF. CDR3 sequence (DNA): TGTGCCAGCAGTACCAAGACAGGGTACAGCAATCCCCAGCATTTT. The V gene is TRBV27, the J gene TRBJ1-5; 7 positions agree with TRBD1. J lost 10 bases, V lost 5 bases, and 14 bases had no gene match. The germline gives CDR1 MNHEY, CDR2 SMNVEV (reference sequence). This CDR3 region has 15 residues.

This chain links TRBV7-2 with TRBJ2-7, with D tentatively TRBD1 (5 bases). CDR1 and CDR2 (germline): SGHTA, FQGNSA. The CDR3 spans 16 residues. V dropped 1 base and J dropped 1 base, with 14 bases sitting between them. CDR3 sequence reads: CASSLVAGAGSYEQYF. CDR3 sequence (DNA): TGTGCCAGCAGCTTAGTTGCTGGGGCAGGTTCCTACGAGCAGTACTTC. The full variable domain, its missing parts supplied by reference TRBV7-2 and TRBJ2-7, is GAGVSQSPSNKVTEKGKDVELRCDPISGHTALYWYRQSLGQGLEFLIYFQGNSAPDKSGLPSDRFSAERTGGSVSTLTIQRTQQEDSAVYLCASSLVAGAGSYEQYFGPGTRLTVT.

This chain connects TRBV27 to TRBJ1-5; unclear D gene. Germline lookup yields CDR1 MNHEY and CDR2 SMNVEV (reference sequence). The V end was cut by 6 bases, the J end by 6 bases, with 18 bases between. CDR3 length equals 15 residues. The CDR3 loop is CASRPTRRIFQPQHF. The DNA of the CDR3 is TGTGCCAGCAGGCCCACGAGGAGGATCTTTCAGCCCCAGCATTTT.

This clone was detected once. Other DNA sequences in the sample encode the same CDR3. The chain has TRBV27 and TRBJ1-5, with TRBD1 matching over 7 bases. CDR3 length: 14 amino acids. The trim removed 8 bases at V and 3 bases at J, leaving 7 bases unmatched. Germline CDR1 MNHEY, CDR2 SMNVEV (reference sequence). The CDR3 nucleotides read TGTGCCAGCTCTCGACAGGGCCTCAATCAGCCCCAGCATTTT. Translating it yields CASSRQGLNQPQHF.

In this sample, this clone turned up a few times. The J gene is TRBJ1-3, the V gene TRBV18; D possibly corresponds to TRBD1 (6 bases). The CDR3 is made up of 14 amino acids. Germline V gene data show CDR1 as KGHSH and CDR2 as LQKENI. Deletions cut 8 bases from V and 2 bases from J, with 13 bases between. Here the CDR3 reads CASTPGTTGNTIYF. CDR3 nucleotide sequence: TGTGCCAGCACCCCCGGGACAACTGGAAACACCATATATTTT.

The chain is built from TRBV28 and TRBJ2-1; TRBD2 matches 7 bases. CDR1 MDHEN and CDR2 SYDVKM come from the germline V gene. Unmatched junction bases numbered 10, after V lost 4 bases and J lost 7 bases. There are 15 residues in the CDR3. DNA for the CDR3: TGTGCCAGCAGTTGGCGCGGGAGAAGTGGGAATGAGCAGTTCTTC. Translated, it gives CASSWRGRSGNEQFF.

The V and J genes are TRBV5-1 and TRBJ2-7, with D tentatively TRBD1 (7 bases). With 7 bases removed from V and 0 bases from J, the gap between germline ends came to 11 bases. This CDR3 is 13 amino acids long. Germline CDR1 and CDR2: SGHRS and YFSETQ. In DNA, the CDR3 is TGCGCCAGCGGCAGGGGGGTCTCCTACGAGCAGTACTTC. Residues: CASGRGVSYEQYF.

The chain couples TRBV27 to TRBJ1-2; D is unclear. CDR3 length equals 13 residues. With 4 bases removed from V and 4 bases from J, the gap between germline ends came to 10 bases. Germline loops: CDR1 MNHEY, CDR2 SMNVEV (reference sequence). As DNA, the CDR3 is TGTGCCAGCAGTTCCGAGGGTGGCTATGGCTACACCTTC. Amino acid sequence: CASSSEGGYGYTF.

This clone was counted a single time. One end of the junction does not line up with germline, which may come from a read error. The chain has TRBV28 and TRBJ2-7, with D perhaps TRBD1 (6 bases). Germline CDR1 and CDR2: MDHEN and SYDVKM. This CDR3 comprises 11 residues. The CDR3 coding sequence is TGTGCCAGCAGTGTGACAGGCGAGCAGTGCTTC. Its translation is CASSVTGEQCF.